This T cell receptor beta chain emerged from a study of OX40 agonist ivuxolimab in advanced cancers. The study in broad terms: Ivuxolimab was an agonistic, fully human IgG2 monoclonal antibody directed against OX40 (CD134), a costimulatory receptor. The paper covers the monotherapy dose-escalation part of the phase I ivuxolimab trial, which included N of about 56 patients. Among the roughly 52 dose-escalation patients, roughly 20 had hepatocellular carcinoma, around 15 melanoma, 9 renal cell carcinoma and 9 head and neck cancer. Patients were allowed to have had prior anti-PD-1, anti-PD-L1 or anti-CTLA-4 therapy, and approximately 39% of the dose-escalation patients had been treated with checkpoint inhibitors. Peripheral TCRbeta sequencing was intended to test whether TCR sequence diversity was altered and clonal T-cell expansion was caused by ivuxolimab. The dose-escalation cohort was roughly 83% male with a mean age of approximately 60 years, ranging from roughly 23 to 90. Intravenous ivuxolimab was administered to patients every 2 weeks at six dose levels: 0.01, 0.1, 0.3, 1.5, 3 and 10 mg/kg. Partial responses occurred in three dose-escalation patients, of whom one had hepatocellular carcinoma and two had cutaneous melanoma.

Patients with a history of autoimmune disease or receiving systemic immunosuppression were excluded from the trial. Peripheral blood for TCR sequencing was collected from all dose cohorts at baseline, on cycle 4 day 1, and on cycle 7 day 1. The samples were taken from a phase I, first-in-human, multicenter, open-label dose-escalation trial of ivuxolimab. The trial enrolled adults with locally advanced or metastatic head and neck squamous cell, hepatocellular, melanoma or renal cell carcinoma. Before TCR sequencing, CD4+ and CD8+ T cells were separately sorted from peripheral blood. There are 11 amino acids in the CDR3, from cysteine to phenylalanine inclusive. CDR3 DNA only is kept here, 33 bases in frame from base 1. V is shortened by 3 bases, J by 9 bases, and the region joining them spans 3 bases. For CDR1 and CDR2, the germline V gene lists SGHTA and FQGNSA. About this clone itself: There is no known antigen for this receptor. No base quality information exists; no much larger clone differs at one position.

Genomic DNA was extracted from sorted cells for sequencing of the TCRbeta CDR3 region. The immunoSEQ Assay was used to sequence the TCRbeta CDR3 regions. As stored in TCRdb, this immuneACCESS dataset retains in-frame rearrangements with V and J assigned. A fraction of the clones does not appear; measured against another copy, unresolved V genes explain less than half of the discrepancy, and the remainder lacks a known reason. The sample table lists approximately 81,000 clones, about 93% of them with a count of one. The top ten clones comprise around an eighth of the sample. The research as a whole found: In partial responders in the 0.1-3.0 mg/kg groups, normalized peripheral clonal expansion was found to be among the lowest, especially among CD8+ T cells. After ivuxolimab, CD8+ T cells had more expanded clones than CD4+ T cells on average. At doses from 0.1 to 3.0 mg/kg, clonal expansion was seen in both CD4+ and CD8+ blood T cells between baseline and week 6. The antigen specificity of the peripheral T cells that underwent clonal expansion was not determined. Low levels of normalized T-cell clonal expansion were also seen in some patients who did not respond.

The sequenced sample was CD4+ or CD8+ T cells sorted from blood, obtained in a trial of the OX40 agonist ivuxolimab. The V gene is TRBV7-2 and the J gene is TRBJ1-6, with the identity of the D gene unclear. The sequence derives from an adult with an advanced solid tumor such as melanoma, head and neck, liver or kidney cancer. The DNA sequence is TGTGCCAGCAGCTTGGGTTCACCCCTCCACTTT. Protein translation: CASSLGSPLHF.